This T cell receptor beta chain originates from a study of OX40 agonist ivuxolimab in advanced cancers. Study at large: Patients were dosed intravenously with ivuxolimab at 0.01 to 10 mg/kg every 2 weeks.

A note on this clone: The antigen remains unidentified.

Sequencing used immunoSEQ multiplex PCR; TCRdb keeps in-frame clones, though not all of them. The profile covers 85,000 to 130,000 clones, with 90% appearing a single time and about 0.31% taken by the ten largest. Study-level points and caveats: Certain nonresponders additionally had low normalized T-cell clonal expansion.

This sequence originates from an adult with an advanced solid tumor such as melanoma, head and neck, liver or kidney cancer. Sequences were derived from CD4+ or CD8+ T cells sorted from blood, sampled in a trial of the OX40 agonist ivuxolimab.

The CDR3 DNA sequence: TGTGCCTGGAGTCCCTCCTTTGGAAACACCATATATTTT. Translated, it gives CAWSPSFGNTIYF. The J gene is TRBJ1-3, the V gene TRBV30; no clear D gene. CDR3 size: 13 residues. Germline CDR1 reads GTSNPN; CDR2 reads SVGIG (reference sequence). V lost 2 bases and J lost 3, with 8 bases in between.